The T cell receptor beta chain described here comes from a study of shared clonotypes between healthy human individuals. General study results and limits: Estimated clonotype richness was generally higher in naive than memory subsets. Rarefaction demonstrated incomplete sorted-subset sequencing despite large depth.

Terminally differentiated effector memory CD45RA+ cells were excluded from the naive CD8 cells, which were CD45RO-negative and positively selected for CCR7. All donors were Caucasian adults living in Nashville, Tennessee. A word on this clone: No antigen is known for it.

Sorted-subset replicate PCRs used about 190 ng of genomic DNA. This amount corresponded to 30,000 to 35,000 T cell genomes. The data were produced by immunoSEQ multiplex PCR, yet TCRdb's version contains in-frame clones alone and is incomplete. This table has roughly 2 million clones, less than 95% appearing once. Germline V gene data show CDR1 as MNHEY and CDR2 as SVGAGI. Trimming cost V 2 bases and J 10 bases; bases outside gene matches: 10. This CDR3 is 15 amino acids long. The genes are TRBV6-5 and TRBJ2-1; 8 positions agree with TRBD2. The clonotype was recovered from a man younger than 30 in good health. Sequencing used naive CD8+ T cells sorted from blood. The chain's CDR3 is CASSYGAGGLEEQFF. In nucleotides, the CDR3 is TGTGCCAGCAGTTACGGGGCGGGAGGCCTTGAAGAGCAGTTCTTC.